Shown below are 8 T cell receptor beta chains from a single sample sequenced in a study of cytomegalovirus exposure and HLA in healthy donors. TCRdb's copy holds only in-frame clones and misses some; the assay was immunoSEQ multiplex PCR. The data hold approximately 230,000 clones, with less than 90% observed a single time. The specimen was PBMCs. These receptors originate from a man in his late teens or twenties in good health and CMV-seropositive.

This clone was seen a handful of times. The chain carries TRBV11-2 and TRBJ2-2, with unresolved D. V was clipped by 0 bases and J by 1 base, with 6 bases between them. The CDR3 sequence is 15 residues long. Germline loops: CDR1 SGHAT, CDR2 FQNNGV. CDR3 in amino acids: CASSLEAGNTGELFF. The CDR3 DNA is TGTGCCAGCAGCTTAGAGGCAGGGAACACCGGGGAGCTGTTTTTT.

The CDR3 coding sequence is TGTGCCAGCAGTTACACTAGCGGGAGGTACAATGAGCAGTTCTTC. Amino acid sequence: CASSYTSGRYNEQFF. The chain carries TRBV6-6 and TRBJ2-1; 12 positions agree with TRBD2. The CDR3 extends over 15 amino acids. CDR1 is MNHNY, CDR2 SVGAGI, per germline (reference sequence). Trimming took 2 bases from V and 4 from J; bases not matched to a gene: 0.

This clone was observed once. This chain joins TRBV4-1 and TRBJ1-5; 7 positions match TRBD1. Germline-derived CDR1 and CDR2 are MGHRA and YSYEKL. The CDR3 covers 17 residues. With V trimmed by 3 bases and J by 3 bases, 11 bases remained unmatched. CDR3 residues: CASSQSTPGQINQPQHF. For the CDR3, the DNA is TGCGCCAGCAGCCAGTCGACACCGGGACAGATCAATCAGCCCCAGCATTTT.

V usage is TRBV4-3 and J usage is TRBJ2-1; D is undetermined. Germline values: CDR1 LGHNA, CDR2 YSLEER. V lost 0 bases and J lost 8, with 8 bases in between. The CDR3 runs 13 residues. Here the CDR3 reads CASSQDTLHEQFF. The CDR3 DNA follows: TGCGCCAGCAGCCAAGATACATTGCATGAGCAGTTCTTC.

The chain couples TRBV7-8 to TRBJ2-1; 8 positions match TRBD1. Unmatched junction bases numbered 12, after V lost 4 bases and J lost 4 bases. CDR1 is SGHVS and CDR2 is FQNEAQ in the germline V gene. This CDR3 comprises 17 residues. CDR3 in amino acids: CASSSPRADRAYNEQFF. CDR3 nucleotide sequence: TGTGCCAGCAGCTCCCCGCGGGCGGACAGGGCGTACAATGAGCAGTTCTTC.

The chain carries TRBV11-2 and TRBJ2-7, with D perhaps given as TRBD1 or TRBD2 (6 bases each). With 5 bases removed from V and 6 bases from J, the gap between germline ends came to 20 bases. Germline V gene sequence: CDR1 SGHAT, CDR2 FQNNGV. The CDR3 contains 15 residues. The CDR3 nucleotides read TGTGCCAGCAGCACCTGGGGGGCCTCTCCTCTCGAGCAGTACTTC. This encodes CASSTWGASPLEQYF.

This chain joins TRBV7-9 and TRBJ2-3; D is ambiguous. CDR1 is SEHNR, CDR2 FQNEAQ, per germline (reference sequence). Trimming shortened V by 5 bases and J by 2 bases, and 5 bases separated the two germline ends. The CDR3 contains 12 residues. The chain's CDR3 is CASSPSTDTQYF. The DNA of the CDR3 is TGTGCCAGCAGCCCCTCCACAGATACGCAGTATTTT.

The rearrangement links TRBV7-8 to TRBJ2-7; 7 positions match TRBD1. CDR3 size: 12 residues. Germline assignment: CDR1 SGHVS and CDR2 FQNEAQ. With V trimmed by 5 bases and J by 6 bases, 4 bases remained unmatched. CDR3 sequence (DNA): TGTGCCAGCAGCCGAGGGGACAGCGAGCAGTACTTC. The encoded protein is CASSRGDSEQYF.